This TCR beta chain was identified in a study of T cell clonotyping in hematopoietic cell transplantation (dated by TCRdb to about 2021). With respect to the entire study: Recipient samples taken before transplant were collected after cytoreduction. A total of 135 blood samples were collected in the study from roughly 40 consecutive transplant recipients and their related donors. Patient recruitment ran from 2015 to early 2017, and follow-up continued until late 2020 or death.

This clone was counted a single time. Its antigen is currently not known. No base quality values were provided; no much bigger clone lies one nucleotide off. General study outcomes and caveats: The sample size was limited, and because cells were not sorted, the contributions of CD4 and CD8 repertoires could not be separated. Overlap with donor repertoires was found for only a small fraction of recipient repertoires, with over 95% found to appear de novo at the given depth. After transplant, TCR diversity in recipients dropped, and pathologically expanded clonotypes increased progressively from day 30 to day 180. Broader posttransplant TCR repertoire diversity was predicted by donor and pretransplant recipient Inverse Simpson Index values.

Reading the label with the study, this specimen's time point is: recipient sample about 28 days before transplant, after cytoreduction. Blood from recipients was drawn about 28 days before transplant and again at days 30, 100 and 180 after transplant. Using Nuclei Lysis Solution, genomic DNA was extracted from unfractionated peripheral blood mononuclear cells that were either fresh or cryopreserved. The immunoSEQ assay, a bias-controlled multiplex PCR with V- and J-specific primers, was used to amplify TCR beta CDR3 regions from genomic DNA. In a second PCR step, a proprietary barcode and Illumina adapter sequences were attached to the CDR3 amplicons. An Illumina MiSeq instrument was used for sequencing of the CDR3 libraries. As for how the authors treated the data: Export and quality control were handled in immunoSEQ Analyzer 3.0, while downstream analyses relied on R Bioconductor and Immunarch. Only productive rearrangements in the normalized downsampled data set were used to calculate repertoire metrics. In the normalized cohort, clonotypes with more than 5 templates were defined as pathologically expanded. The Inverse Simpson Index was used to measure repertoire diversity. To capture all clonotypes, CMV-specificity analyses were performed on the non-normalized data set. In its TCRdb copy, this immuneACCESS table keeps in-frame sequences only and misses some clones. Where compared with another copy, unresolved V genes explain less than half of these, and the others have no known cause. For V, J and clone size, that table is used; D and trimming come from the DNA. The sample table shows some 40,000 clones, and around 85% are seen once. The top ten hold approximately 2.9% of the sample.

From the cysteine up to the phenylalanine, the CDR3 has a length of 15 residues. CDR3 DNA only is kept here, 45 bases in frame from base 1. V and J lose 0 bases and 3 bases, and a span of 12 bases separates them. The germline V gene specifies SGHAT as CDR1 and FQNNGV as CDR2. The sequences come from peripheral blood mononuclear cells, collected before stem cell transplant. In this chain, TRBV11-2 is recombined with TRBJ2-7; the D gene lacks a confident call. The receptor was isolated from a man in his fifties or sixties with acute myeloid leukemia. Some clones in this sample may be carry-over from other donors' samples. The CDR3 reads CASSLEGNRNYEQYF. Read as DNA, the sequence is TGTGCCAGCAGCTTAGAAGGTAACAGAAACTACGAGCAGTACTTC.